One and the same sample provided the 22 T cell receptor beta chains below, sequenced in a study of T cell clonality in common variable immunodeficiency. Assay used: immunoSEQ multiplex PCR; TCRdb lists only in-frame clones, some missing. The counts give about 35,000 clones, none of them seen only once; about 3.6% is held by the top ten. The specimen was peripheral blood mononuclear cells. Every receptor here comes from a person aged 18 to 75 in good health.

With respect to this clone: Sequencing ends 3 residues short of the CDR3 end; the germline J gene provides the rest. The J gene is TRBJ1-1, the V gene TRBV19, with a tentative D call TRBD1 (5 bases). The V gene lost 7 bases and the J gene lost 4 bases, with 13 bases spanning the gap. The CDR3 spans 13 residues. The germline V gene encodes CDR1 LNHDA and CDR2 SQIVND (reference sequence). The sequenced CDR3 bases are TGTGCCAGTATATACGGGGGGACCACTGAA. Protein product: CASIYGGTTE. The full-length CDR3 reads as CASIYGGTTEAFF.

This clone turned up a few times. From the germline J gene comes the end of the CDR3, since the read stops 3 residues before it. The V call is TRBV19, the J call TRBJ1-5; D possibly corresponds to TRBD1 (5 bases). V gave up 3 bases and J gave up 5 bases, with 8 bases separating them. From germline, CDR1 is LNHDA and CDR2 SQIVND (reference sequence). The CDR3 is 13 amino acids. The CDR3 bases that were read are TGTGCCAGTAGTATGGGGGGGGATCAGCCC. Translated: CASSMGGDQP. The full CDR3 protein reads CASSMGGDQPQHF.

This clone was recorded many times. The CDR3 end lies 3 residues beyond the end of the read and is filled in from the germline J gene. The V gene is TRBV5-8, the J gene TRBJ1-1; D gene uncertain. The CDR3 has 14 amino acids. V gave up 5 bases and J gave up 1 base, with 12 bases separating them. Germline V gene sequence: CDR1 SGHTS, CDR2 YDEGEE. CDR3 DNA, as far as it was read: TGTGCCAGCAGTTCCGCCCGGGGGAACACTGAA. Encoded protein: CASSSARGNTE. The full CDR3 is CASSSARGNTEAFF.

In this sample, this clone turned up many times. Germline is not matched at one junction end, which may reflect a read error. CDR3 DNA, as far as it was read: TGTGCTAGCAGTCCGAACTCAGGGTCAGATACG. Protein: CASSPNSGSDT. The CDR3 in its entirety is CASSPNSGSDTQYF. The chain couples TRBV7-7 to TRBJ2-3; D possibly corresponds to TRBD1 (5 bases). The read stops 3 residues short of the end of the CDR3; the missing end is completed from the germline J gene. Germline assignment: CDR1 SSHAT and CDR2 FNYEAQ (reference sequence). The CDR3 sequence is 14 residues long.

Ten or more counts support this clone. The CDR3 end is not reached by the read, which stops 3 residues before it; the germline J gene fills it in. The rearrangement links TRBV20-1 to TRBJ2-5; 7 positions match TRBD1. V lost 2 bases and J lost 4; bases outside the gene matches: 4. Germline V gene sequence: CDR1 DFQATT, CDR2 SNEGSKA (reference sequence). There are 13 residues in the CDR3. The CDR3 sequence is CSARSTGVETQYF. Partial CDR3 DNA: TGCAGTGCTAGATCAACAGGGGTAGAGACC.

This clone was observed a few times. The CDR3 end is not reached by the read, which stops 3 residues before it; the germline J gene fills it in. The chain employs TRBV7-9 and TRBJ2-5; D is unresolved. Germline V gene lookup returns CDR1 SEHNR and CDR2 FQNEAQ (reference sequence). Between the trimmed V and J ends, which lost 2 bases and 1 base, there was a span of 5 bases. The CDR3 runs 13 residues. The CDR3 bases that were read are TGTGCCAGCAGCTTATTTCGCCAAGAGACC. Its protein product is CASSLFRQET. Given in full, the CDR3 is CASSLFRQETQYF. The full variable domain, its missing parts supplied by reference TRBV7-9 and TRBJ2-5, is DTGVSQNPRHKITKRGQNVTFRCDPISEHNRLYWYRQTLGQGPEFLTYFQNEAQLEKSRLLSDRFSAERPKGSFSTLEIQRTEQGDSAMYLCASSLFRQETQYFGPGTRLLVL.

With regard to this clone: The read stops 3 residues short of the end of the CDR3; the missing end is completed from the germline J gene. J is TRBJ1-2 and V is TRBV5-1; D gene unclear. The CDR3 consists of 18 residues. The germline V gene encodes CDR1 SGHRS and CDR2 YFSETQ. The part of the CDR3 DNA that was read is TGCGCCAGCAGCTTGTACACTAGCACACCGGGATCCTACAATGAC. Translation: CASSLYTSTPGSYND. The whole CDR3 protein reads CASSLYTSTPGSYNDYTF.

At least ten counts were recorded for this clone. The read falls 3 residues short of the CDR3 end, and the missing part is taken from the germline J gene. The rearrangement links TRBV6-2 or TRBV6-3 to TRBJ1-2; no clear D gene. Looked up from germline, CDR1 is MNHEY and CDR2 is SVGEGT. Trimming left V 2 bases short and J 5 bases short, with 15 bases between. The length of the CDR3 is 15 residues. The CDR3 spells CASSYRGSFGYGYTF. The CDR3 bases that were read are TGTGCCAGCAGTTACCGGGGAAGTTTTGGTTATGGC.

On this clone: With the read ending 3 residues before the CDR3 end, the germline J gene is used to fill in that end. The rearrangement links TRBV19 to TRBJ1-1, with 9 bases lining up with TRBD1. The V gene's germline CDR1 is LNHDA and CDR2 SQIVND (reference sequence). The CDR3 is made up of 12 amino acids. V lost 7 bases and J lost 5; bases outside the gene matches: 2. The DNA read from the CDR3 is TGTGCCAGTACACAGGGGGCGACTGAA. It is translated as CASTQGATE. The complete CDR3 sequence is CASTQGATEAFF.

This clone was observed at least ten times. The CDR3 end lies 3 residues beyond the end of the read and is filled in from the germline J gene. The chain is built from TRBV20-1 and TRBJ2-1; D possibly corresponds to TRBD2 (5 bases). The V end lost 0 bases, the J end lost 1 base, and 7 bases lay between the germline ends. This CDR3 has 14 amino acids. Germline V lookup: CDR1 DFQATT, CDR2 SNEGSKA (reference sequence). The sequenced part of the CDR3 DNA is TGCAGTGCTAGAGATCGGACTTCCTACAATGAG. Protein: CSARDRTSYNE. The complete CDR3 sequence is CSARDRTSYNEQFF.

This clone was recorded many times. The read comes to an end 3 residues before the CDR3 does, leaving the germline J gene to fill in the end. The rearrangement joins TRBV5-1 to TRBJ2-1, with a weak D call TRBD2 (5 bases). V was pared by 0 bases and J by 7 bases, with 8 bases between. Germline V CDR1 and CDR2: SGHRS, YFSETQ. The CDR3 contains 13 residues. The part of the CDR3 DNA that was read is TGCGCCAGCAGCTTGGGGACTGAAAATGAG. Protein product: CASSLGTENE. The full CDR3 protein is CASSLGTENEQFF.

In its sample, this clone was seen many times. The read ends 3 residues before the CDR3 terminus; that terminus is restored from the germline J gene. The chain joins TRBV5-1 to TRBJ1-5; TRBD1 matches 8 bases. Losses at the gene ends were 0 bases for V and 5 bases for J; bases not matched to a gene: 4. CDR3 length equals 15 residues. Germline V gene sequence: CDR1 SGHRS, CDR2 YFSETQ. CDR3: CASSLEGQDHQPQHF. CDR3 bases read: TGCGCCAGCAGCTTGGAGGGACAGGATCATCAGCCC.

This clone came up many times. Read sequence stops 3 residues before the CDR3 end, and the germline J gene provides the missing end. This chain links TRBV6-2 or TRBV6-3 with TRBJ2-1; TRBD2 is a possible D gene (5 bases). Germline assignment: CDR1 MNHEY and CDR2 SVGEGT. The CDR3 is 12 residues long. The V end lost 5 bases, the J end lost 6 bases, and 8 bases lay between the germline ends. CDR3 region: CASSLLVNEQFF. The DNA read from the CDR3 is TGTGCCAGCAGTCTACTAGTCAATGAG.

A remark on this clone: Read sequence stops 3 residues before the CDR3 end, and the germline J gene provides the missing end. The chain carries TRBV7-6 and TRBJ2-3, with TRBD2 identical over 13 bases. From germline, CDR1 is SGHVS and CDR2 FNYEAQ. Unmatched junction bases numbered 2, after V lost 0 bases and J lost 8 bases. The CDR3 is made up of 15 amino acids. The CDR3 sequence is CASSLATSGRGTQYF. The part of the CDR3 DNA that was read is TGTGCCAGCAGCTTAGCTACTAGCGGGAGGGGTACG.

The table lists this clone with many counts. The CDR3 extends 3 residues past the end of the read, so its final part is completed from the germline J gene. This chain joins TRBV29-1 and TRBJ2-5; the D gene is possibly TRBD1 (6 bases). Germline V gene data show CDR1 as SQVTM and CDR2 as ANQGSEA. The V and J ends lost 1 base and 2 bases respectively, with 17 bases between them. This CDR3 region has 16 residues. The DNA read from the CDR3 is TGCAGCGTTGAAGGCGAGGGGGAGAAGCCTCAAGAGACC. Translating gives CSVEGEGEKPQET. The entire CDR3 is CSVEGEGEKPQETQYF. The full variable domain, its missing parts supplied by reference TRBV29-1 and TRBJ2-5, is SAVISQKPSRDICQRGTSLTIQCQVDSQVTMMFWYRQQPGQSLTLIATANQGSEATYESGFVIDKFPISRPNLTFSTLTVSNMSPEDSSIYLCSVEGEGEKPQETQYFGPGTRLLVL.

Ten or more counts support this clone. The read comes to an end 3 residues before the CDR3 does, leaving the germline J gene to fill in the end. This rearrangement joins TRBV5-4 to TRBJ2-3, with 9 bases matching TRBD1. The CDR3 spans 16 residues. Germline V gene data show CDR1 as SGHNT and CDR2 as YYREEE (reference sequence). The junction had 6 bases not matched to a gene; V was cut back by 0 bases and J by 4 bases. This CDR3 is CASSLANRGPADTQYF. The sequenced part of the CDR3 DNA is TGTGCCAGCAGCTTGGCCAACAGGGGGCCGGCAGATACG.

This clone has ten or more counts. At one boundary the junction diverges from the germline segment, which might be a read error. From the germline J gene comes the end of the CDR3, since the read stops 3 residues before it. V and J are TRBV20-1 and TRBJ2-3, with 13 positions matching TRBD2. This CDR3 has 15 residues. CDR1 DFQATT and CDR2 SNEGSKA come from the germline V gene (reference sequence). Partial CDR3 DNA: TGCAGTGCGATTGGACTAGCGGGAGATCCAGAGACG. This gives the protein CSAIGLAGDPET. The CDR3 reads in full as CSAIGLAGDPETQYF.

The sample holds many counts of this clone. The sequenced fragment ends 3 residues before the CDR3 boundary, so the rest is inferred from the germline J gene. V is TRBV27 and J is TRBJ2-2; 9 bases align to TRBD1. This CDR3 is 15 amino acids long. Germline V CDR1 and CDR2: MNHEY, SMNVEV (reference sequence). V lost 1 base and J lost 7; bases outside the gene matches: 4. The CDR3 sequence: CASSLLQGAVGELFF. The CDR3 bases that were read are TGTGCCAGCAGTTTATTACAGGGGGCGGTCGGGGAG.

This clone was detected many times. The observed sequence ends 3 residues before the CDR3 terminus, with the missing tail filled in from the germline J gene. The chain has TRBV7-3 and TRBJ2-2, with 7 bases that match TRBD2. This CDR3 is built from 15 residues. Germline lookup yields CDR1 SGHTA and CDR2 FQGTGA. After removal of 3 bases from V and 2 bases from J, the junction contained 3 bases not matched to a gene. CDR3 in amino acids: CASSFGGFNTGELFF. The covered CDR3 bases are TGTGCCAGCAGCTTCGGGGGGTTTAACACCGGGGAG. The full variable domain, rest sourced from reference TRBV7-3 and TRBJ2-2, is GAGVSQTPSNKVTEKGKYVELRCDPISGHTALYWYRQSLGQGPEFLIYFQGTGAADDSGLPNDRFFAVRPEGSVSTLKIQRTERGDSAVYLCASSFGGFNTGELFFGEGSRLTVL.

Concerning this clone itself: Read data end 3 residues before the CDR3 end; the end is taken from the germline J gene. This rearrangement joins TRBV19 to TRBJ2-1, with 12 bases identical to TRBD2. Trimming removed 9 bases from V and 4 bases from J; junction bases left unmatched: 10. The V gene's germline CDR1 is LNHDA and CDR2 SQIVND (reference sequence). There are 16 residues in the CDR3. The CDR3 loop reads CASGLAGNTGYNEQFF. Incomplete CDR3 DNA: TGTGCCAGCGGACTAGCGGGAAATACCGGTTACAATGAG. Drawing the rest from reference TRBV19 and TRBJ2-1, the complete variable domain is DGGITQSPKYLFRKEGQNVTLSCEQNLNHDAMYWYRQDPGQGLRLIYYSQIVNDFQKGDIAEGYSVSREKKESFPLTVTSAQKNPTAFYLCASGLAGNTGYNEQFFGPGTRLTVL.

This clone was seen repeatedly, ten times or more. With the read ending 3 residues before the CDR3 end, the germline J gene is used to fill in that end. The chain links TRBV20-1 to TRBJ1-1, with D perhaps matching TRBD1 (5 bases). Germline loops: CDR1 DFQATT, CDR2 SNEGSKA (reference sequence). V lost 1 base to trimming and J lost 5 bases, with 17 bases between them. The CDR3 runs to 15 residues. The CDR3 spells CSARGRGRSETEAFF. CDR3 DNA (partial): TGCAGTGCTAGAGGTAGGGGAAGGTCTGAAACTGAA.

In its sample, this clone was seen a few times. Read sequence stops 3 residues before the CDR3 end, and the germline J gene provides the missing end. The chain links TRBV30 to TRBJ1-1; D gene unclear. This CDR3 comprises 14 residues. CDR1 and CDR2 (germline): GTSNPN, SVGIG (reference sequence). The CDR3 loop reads CAWSGPSGGYEAFF. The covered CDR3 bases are TGTGCCTGGAGTGGTCCTAGCGGAGGCTACGAG. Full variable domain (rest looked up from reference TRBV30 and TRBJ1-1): SQTIHQWPATLVQPVGSPLSLECTVEGTSNPNLYWYRQAAGRGLQLLFYSVGIGQISSEVPQNLSASRPQDRQFILSSKKLLLSDSGFYLCAWSGPSGGYEAFFGQGTRLTVV.